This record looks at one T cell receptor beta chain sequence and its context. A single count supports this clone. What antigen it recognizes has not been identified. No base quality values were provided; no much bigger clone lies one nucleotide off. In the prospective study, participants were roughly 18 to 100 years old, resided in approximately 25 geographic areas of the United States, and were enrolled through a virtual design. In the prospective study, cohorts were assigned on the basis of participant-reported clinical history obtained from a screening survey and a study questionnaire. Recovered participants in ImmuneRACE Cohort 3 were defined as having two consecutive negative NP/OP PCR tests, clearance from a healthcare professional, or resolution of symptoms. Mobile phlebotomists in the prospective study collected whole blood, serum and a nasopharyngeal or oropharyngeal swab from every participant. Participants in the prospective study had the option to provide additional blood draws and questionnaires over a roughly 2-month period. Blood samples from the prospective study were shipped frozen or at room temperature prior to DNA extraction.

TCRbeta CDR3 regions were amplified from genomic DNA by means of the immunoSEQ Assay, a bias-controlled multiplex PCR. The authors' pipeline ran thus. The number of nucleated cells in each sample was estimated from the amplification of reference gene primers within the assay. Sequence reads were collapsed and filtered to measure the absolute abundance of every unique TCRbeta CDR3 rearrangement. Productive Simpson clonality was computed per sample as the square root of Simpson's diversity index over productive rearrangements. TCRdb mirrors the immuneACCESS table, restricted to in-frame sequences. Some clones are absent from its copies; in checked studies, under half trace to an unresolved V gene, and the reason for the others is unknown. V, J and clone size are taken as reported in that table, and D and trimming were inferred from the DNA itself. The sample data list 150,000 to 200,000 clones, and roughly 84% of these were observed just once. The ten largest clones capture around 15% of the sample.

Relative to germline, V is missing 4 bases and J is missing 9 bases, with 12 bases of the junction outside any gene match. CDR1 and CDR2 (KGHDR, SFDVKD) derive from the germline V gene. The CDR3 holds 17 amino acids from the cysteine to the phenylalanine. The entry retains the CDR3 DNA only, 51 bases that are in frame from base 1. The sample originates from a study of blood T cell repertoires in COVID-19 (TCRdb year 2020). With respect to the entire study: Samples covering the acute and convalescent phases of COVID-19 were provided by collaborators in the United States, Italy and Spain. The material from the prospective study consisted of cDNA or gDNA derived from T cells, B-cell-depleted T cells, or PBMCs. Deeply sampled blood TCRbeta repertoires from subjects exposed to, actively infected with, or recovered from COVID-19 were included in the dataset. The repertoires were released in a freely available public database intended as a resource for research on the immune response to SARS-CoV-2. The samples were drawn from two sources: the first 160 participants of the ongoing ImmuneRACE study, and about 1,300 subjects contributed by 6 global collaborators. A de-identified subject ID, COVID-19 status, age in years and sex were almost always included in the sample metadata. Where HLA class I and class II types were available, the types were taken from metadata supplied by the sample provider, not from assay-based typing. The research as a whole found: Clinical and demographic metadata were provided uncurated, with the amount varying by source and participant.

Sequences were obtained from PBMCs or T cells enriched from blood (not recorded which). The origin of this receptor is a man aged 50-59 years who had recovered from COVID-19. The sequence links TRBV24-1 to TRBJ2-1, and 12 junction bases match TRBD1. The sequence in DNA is TGTGCCACCAGTGACCCCGCCCGGGACAGGGGGCTTGGTGAGCAGTTCTTC. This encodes CATSDPARDRGLGEQFF.